The TCR beta chain described here comes from a study of T-cell memory formation after mild COVID-19. CDR1 and CDR2 (germline): DFQATT, SNEGSKA (reference sequence). Trimming stripped 2 bases from V and 10 bases from J, with 9 bases between. The CDR3 is 11 residues long. This clonotype came up many times. Via MiXCR, TCRdb re-called the 5' RACE reads, giving one row per CDR3 protein. Seen here are about 200,000 distinct CDR3 sequences, around 9.1% observed once, and the top ten hold around 3.3%. The sequence was obtained from a man aged 18 to 35 who had mild COVID-19 (a few samples of this study predate the infection). Cell type and time point are not known. Sequenced material: PBMCs or a T cell subset sorted from them (not recorded which). The chain recombines TRBV20-1 with TRBJ2-1; D unresolved. CDR3 residues: CSARSAWEQFF. CDR3 bases: TGCAGTGCTAGATCGGCCTGGGAGCAGTTCTTC.